The present T cell receptor (beta chain) was sequenced within a study of blood T cell repertoires in COVID-19. Study at large: PBMCs, B-cell-depleted T cells, or T cells provided the cDNA or gDNA that made up the material.

Germline assignment: CDR1 SGHRS and CDR2 YFSETQ. The CDR3 has 15 amino acids. V was shortened by 0 bases and J by 3 bases, with 12 bases between the two germline ends. Some clones are missing from TCRdb's copy, which holds only in-frame ones; the method was immunoSEQ multiplex PCR. Of fewer than 350,000 clones listed, about 91% were seen once; the top ten hold approximately 9.4%. Clinical history as reported by participants underpinned cohort assignment. The study counted Cohort 3 donors as recovered given two negative PCRs, clearance, or symptom resolution. The receptor was isolated from a woman between 40 and 55 years old who had recovered from COVID-19. The chain recombines TRBV5-1 with TRBJ1-1, with a possible D match to TRBD1 (5 bases). Material for sequencing was PBMCs or T cells enriched from blood (not recorded which). The DNA of the CDR3 is TGCGCCAGCAGCTTGGCGTATTGGGGCTACACTGAAGCTTTCTTT. It is translated as CASSLAYWGYTEAFF.